A single T cell receptor (beta chain) is shown here with its context. The time point here: newly diagnosed GD, antithyroid drugs for less than 3 months. Scientists built the TCR library using RNA that was extracted from PBMCs. These data come from a study of regulatory T cells in long-lasting Graves disease. The CDR3 totals 15 residues. V lost 4 bases to trimming and J lost 4 bases, with 16 bases between them. CDR1 is SEHNR, CDR2 FQNEAQ, per germline (reference sequence). Researchers made TCR beta libraries by using iRepertoire HTBI primers and running Arm-PCR on CDR3 regions. TCRdb reprocessed the multiplex PCR reads via MiXCR and lists one record per CDR3 protein. Among 400,000 to 650,000 distinct CDR3 sequences, roughly a sixth were seen once, and the ten largest hold 20% to 25%. In addition, the sample was reused for a study of T cells in Graves' hyperthyroidism and ophthalmopathy.

The chain links TRBV7-9 to TRBJ1-2; D call uncertain. The material sequenced was peripheral blood mononuclear cells (PBMCs), taken at new diagnosis, from a patient treated with antithyroid drugs. The receptor comes from a woman aged 35-65 years with Graves disease. The CDR3 DNA follows: TGTGCCAGCAGCTCAGAACCCTACCGAATCTATGGCTACACCTTC. Protein: CASSSEPYRIYGYTF.